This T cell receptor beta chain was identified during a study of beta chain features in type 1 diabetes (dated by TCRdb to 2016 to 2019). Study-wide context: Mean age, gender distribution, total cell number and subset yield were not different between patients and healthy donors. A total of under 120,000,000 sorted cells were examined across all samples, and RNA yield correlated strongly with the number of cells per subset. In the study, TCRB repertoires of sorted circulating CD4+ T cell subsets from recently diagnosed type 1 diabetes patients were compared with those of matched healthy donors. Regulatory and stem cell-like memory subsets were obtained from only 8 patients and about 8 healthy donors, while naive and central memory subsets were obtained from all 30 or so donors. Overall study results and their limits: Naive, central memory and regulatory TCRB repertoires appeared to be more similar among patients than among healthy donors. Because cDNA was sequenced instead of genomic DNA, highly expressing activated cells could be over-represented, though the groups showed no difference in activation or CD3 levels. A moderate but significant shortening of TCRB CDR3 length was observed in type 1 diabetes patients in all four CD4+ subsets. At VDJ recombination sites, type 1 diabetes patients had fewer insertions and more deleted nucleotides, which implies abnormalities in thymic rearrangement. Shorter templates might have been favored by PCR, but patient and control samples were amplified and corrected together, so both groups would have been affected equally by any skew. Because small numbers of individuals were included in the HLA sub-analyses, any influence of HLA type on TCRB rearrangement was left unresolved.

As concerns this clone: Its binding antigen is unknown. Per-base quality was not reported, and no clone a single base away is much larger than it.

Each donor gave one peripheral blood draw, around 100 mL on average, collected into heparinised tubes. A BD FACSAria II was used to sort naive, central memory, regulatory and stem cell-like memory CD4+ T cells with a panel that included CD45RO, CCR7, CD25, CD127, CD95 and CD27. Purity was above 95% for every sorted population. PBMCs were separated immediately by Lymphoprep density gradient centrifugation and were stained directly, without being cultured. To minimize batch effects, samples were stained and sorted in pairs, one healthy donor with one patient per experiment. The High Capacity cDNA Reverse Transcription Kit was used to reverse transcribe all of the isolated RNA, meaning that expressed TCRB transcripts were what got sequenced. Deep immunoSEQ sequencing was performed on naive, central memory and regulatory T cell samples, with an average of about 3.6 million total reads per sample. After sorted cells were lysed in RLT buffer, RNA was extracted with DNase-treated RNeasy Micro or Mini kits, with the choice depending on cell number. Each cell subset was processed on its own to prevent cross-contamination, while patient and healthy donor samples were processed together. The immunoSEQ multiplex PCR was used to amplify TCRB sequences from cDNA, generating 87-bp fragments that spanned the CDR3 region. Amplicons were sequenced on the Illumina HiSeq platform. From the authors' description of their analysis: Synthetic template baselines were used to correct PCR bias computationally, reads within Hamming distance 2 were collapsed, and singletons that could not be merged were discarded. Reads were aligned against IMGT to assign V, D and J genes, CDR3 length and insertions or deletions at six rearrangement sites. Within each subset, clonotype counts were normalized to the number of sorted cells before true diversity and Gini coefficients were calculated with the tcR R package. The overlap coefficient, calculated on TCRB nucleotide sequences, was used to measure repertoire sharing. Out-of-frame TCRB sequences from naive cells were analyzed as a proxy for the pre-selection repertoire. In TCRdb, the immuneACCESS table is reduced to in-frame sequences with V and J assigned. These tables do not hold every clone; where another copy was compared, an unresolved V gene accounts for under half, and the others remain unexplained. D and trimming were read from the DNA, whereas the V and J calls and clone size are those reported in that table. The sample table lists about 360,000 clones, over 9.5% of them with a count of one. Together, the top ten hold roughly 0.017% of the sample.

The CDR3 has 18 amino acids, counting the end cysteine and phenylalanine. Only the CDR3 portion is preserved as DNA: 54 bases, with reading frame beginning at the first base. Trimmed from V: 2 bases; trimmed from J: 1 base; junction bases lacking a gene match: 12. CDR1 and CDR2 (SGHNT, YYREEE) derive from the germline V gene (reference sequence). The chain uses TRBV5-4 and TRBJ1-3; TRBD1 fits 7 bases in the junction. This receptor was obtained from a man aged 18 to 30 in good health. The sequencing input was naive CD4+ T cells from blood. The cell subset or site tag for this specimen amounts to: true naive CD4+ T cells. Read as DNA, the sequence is TGTGCCAGCAGCTTAGGGCACAGGGGACTAGTTTCTGGAAACACCATATATTTT. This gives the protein CASSLGHRGLVSGNTIYF.